The present entry profiles one T cell receptor (beta chain) with its context. Its antigen is unknown. Deletions cut 1 base from V and 0 bases from J, with 7 bases between. The V gene's germline CDR1 is LGHNT and CDR2 FRNRAP. The CDR3 has 15 residues. The assay was immunoSEQ multiplex PCR, and TCRdb's table has in-frame clones only and misses some. The sample lists fewer than 90,000 clones; 84% were seen once. These data originate in a study of T cells in localized non-small cell lung cancer. The study's findings and limits: Because sequencing included only one region (of the tumor), heterogeneity remains possible.

This clonotype was obtained from a man aged 40 to 75 with stage I lung adenocarcinoma. The rearrangement joins TRBV12-5 to TRBJ1-5, with D perhaps TRBD1 (5 bases). Sequencing used peripheral blood, obtained before any cancer treatment. CDR3 nucleotides: TGTGCTAGTGGTTTGGGACAGTATAGCAATCAGCCCCAGCATTTT. It is translated as CASGLGQYSNQPQHF.